This T cell receptor beta chain was found in a study of cytomegalovirus exposure and HLA in healthy donors. The CDR3 sequence is 17 residues long. Trimming cost V 0 bases and J 2 bases, with 18 bases left between them. CDR1 is SGHDT, CDR2 YYEEEE, per germline. The PCR had 60 Vbeta and 13 Jbeta primers. Using immunoSEQ multiplex PCR, the repertoire was profiled, and TCRdb retains in-frame clones only, with some absent. Of some 150,000 clones in the sample, over 60% were seen once. General study points: A later analysis linked a missense variant in DCLRE1C to the trimming of TCR beta V and J genes. Excluded: some indistinguishable V segments such as TRBV6-2 and TRBV6-3.

Concerning this clone itself: Its antigen is as yet unknown.

The chain carries TRBV5-6 and TRBJ2-7; possibly TRBD1 for D (6 bases). The sequenced sample consisted of PBMCs. The receptor comes from a female donor in good health and CMV-seropositive. The CDR3 protein is CASSLEVNRQVPYEQYF. The CDR3 DNA follows: TGTGCCAGCAGCTTGGAAGTTAATCGACAGGTACCCTACGAGCAGTACTTC.